The source of this T cell receptor (beta chain) is a study of T cell responses to AZD1222 COVID-19 vaccine. Notes on the study in general: Once two AZD1222 doses were given, Spike-specific TCR breadth and depth went up.

As concerns this clone: No antigen is known for it.

The protocol was immunoSEQ multiplex PCR, while the TCRdb copy is restricted to in-frame clones and leaves out a portion. The sample includes around 100,000 clones, about nine tenths of them seen just once. V was trimmed by 2 bases and J by 3 bases, leaving 5 bases between them. This CDR3 comprises 12 residues. The germline CDR1 and CDR2 sequences are SGHDT and YYEEEE. This TCR came from an adult in good health. Sequences were derived from peripheral blood, sampled on day 0 of AZD1222 vaccination. V gene TRBV5-6 combines with J gene TRBJ2-5; no reliable D call. The CDR3 DNA follows: TGTGCCAGCAGCTTTGATAAAGAGACCCAGTACTTC. Translation: CASSFDKETQYF.